This TCR beta chain was sequenced during a study of blood T cell repertoires in COVID-19. About the research overall: COVID-19 samples collected from the United States, Italy and Spain covered acute and convalescent phases. T cells, B-cell-depleted T cells, or PBMCs provided the cDNA or gDNA that served as material.

Germline CDR1 is LNHDA and CDR2 is SQIVND (reference sequence). This CDR3 is 15 amino acids long. The J segment lost 4 bases and the V segment lost 4 bases, leaving 9 bases of the junction unmatched. In terms of age and location, participants ranged from about 18 to 95 years and lived in under 30 US areas. Among Cohort 3 donors, those recovered had two negative PCRs, clearance, or symptom resolution. Here immunoSEQ multiplex PCR was the method, and the copy in TCRdb shows in-frame clones only, minus some. The table lists roughly 330,000 clones, just over 85% of them singletons, with 8.5% to 12% in the top ten.

The chain recombines TRBV19 with TRBJ1-1; 7 bases match TRBD1. The sample taken for sequencing was PBMCs or T cells enriched from blood (not recorded which). The sequence was obtained from a woman between 18 and 29 years old who had recovered from COVID-19. In nucleotides, the CDR3 is TGTGCCAGTAGTACCACCGAGGGGGCAATCACTGAAGCTTTCTTT. It is translated as CASSTTEGAITEAFF.